A single sample is the source of the 17 T cell receptor beta chains below, sequenced in a study of control samples from healthy donors and cancer patients. Sequencing used immunoSEQ multiplex PCR; TCRdb keeps in-frame clones, though not all of them. Of approximately 70,000 clones listed, over 85% were seen once; the top ten hold 15% to 20%. Material for sequencing was PBMCs. The source is a man aged 55 to 70 with lung cancer.

CDR3 loop: CASSSVGGSRTNEKLFF. The DNA of the CDR3 is TGTGCCAGCAGCTCTGTCGGGGGGAGTAGGACTAATGAAAAACTGTTTTTT. V usage is TRBV7-2 and J usage is TRBJ1-4, with D possibly matching TRBD1 (5 bases). V lost 4 bases to trimming and J lost 2 bases, with 17 bases between them. Germline V gene data show CDR1 as SGHTA and CDR2 as FQGNSA. CDR3 length: 17 amino acids.

The V and J genes are TRBV10-3 and TRBJ1-6; D is perhaps TRBD1 (5 bases). Germline V CDR1 and CDR2: ENHRY, SYGVKD. V was clipped by 4 bases and J by 8 bases, with 12 bases between them. The length of the CDR3 is 14 residues. For the CDR3, the DNA is TGTGCCATCAGTGTTATGCAGGGTGATTCACCCCTCCACTTT. This codes for CAISVMQGDSPLHF.

This chain joins TRBV7-9 and TRBJ2-5; the D gene is possibly TRBD2 (5 bases). The germline V gene has CDR1 SEHNR and CDR2 FQNEAQ (reference sequence). The CDR3 runs 15 residues. The V end was cut by 5 bases, the J end by 0 bases, with 13 bases between. CDR3 in amino acids: CASSRRTANQETQYF. The CDR3 bases are TGTGCCAGCAGCCGGAGGACCGCTAACCAAGAGACCCAGTACTTC.

The chain is built from TRBV7-3 and TRBJ2-3; D unclear. The V and J ends lost 4 bases and 2 bases respectively, with 10 bases between them. This CDR3 comprises 14 residues. Germline CDR1 SGHTA, CDR2 FQGTGA. CDR3 sequence (DNA): TGTGCCAGCAGCTCCCGAACAAACACAGATACGCAGTATTTT. It yields the protein CASSSRTNTDTQYF.

The chain couples TRBV7-9 to TRBJ1-6, with 7 bases matching TRBD1. The CDR3 loop spans 15 amino acids. Germline CDR1 reads SEHNR; CDR2 reads FQNEAQ (reference sequence). Unmatched junction bases numbered 11, after V lost 5 bases and J lost 10 bases. CDR3 in DNA: TGTGCCAGCAGCGCCAGGGGGTATCAATACTCACCCCTCCACTTT. Translating it yields CASSARGYQYSPLHF.

The chain uses TRBV3-1 (or the pseudogene TRBV3-2) and TRBJ1-6; 9 nucleotides line up with TRBD1. The junction had 6 bases not matched to a gene; V was cut back by 5 bases and J by 10 bases. CDR3 size: 14 residues. CDR1 and CDR2 (germline): LGHDT, YNNKEL (reference sequence). CDR3 nucleotides: TGTGCCAGCAGCAAGGGACAGGGCCTCTCACCCCTCCACTTT. Amino acid sequence: CASSKGQGLSPLHF.

The rearrangement joins TRBV3-1 (or the pseudogene TRBV3-2) to TRBJ1-3; no definite D call. Trimming took off 4 bases at V and 4 bases at J, with 5 bases between the two ends. Germline lookup yields CDR1 LGHDT and CDR2 YNNKEL (reference sequence). This CDR3 has 12 residues. The CDR3 sequence is CASSPLGNTIYF. DNA of the CDR3: TGTGCCAGCAGCCCCTTGGGAAACACCATATATTTT.

This chain joins TRBV5-6 and TRBJ1-1; 7 bases line up with TRBD1. In germline, CDR1 is SGHDT, CDR2 YYEEEE. Trimming took 0 bases from V and 6 from J; bases not matched to a gene: 5. This CDR3 has 14 amino acids. CDR3 amino acids: CASSLADRAAEAFF. The CDR3 DNA reads as TGTGCCAGCAGCTTGGCCGACAGGGCGGCTGAAGCTTTCTTT.

This clone occurred a few times. The V and J genes are TRBV30 and TRBJ2-4; D is perhaps TRBD1 (6 bases). The germline CDR1 and CDR2 sequences are GTSNPN and SVGIG (reference sequence). The CDR3 runs to 15 residues. V was pared by 0 bases and J by 1 base, with 10 bases between. The CDR3 nucleotides are TGTGCCTGGAGTGTACAGGGCGGTGCCAAAAACATTCAGTACTTC. Amino acid sequence: CAWSVQGGAKNIQYF. Supplemented by reference TRBV30 and TRBJ2-4, the full variable domain reads SQTIHQWPATLVQPVGSPLSLECTVEGTSNPNLYWYRQAAGRGLQLLFYSVGIGQISSEVPQNLSASRPQDRQFILSSKKLLLSDSGFYLCAWSVQGGAKNIQYFGAGTRLSVL.

This sequence joins TRBV10-3 and TRBJ1-2, with unresolved D. The ends were cut back, 3 bases at V and 8 bases at J, with 16 bases in the middle. Germline-derived CDR1 and CDR2 are ENHRY and SYGVKD. This CDR3 spans 14 amino acids. The CDR3 bases are TGTGCCATCAGTGAAAGGAGTGGGCGGGCCGGCTACACCTTC. It translates to CAISERSGRAGYTF.

The chain is built from TRBV14 and TRBJ2-1; 10 bases align to TRBD2. CDR3 size: 16 residues. CDR1 and CDR2 from the germline V gene are SGHDN and FVKESK. Losses at the gene ends were 0 bases for V and 4 bases for J; bases not matched to a gene: 3. The CDR3 bases are TGTGCCAGCAGCCAAGAAGCGGGGGGGCTGTACAATGAGCAGTTCTTC. It specifies CASSQEAGGLYNEQFF.

This clone appeared once. The V call is TRBV3-1 (or the pseudogene TRBV3-2), the J call TRBJ1-3; D ambiguous. This CDR3 is built from 15 residues. The V and J ends lost 4 bases and 7 bases respectively, with 17 bases between them. CDR1 and CDR2 (germline): LGHDT, YNNKEL (reference sequence). Here the CDR3 DNA reads TGTGCCAGCAGCCCACACAGTGGCCCGGAGAACACCATATATTTT. It translates to CASSPHSGPENTIYF.

The chain combines TRBV3-1 (or the pseudogene TRBV3-2) with TRBJ2-1; 7 bases fit TRBD2. The CDR3 is 13 residues long. With V trimmed by 4 bases and J by 12 bases, 9 bases remained unmatched. Germline V gene lookup returns CDR1 LGHDT and CDR2 YNNKEL (reference sequence). Here the CDR3 DNA reads TGTGCCAGCAGCCTGACTAGCCCTGCGGGGCAGTTCTTC. It specifies CASSLTSPAGQFF.

This chain joins TRBV27 and TRBJ2-2, with 9 bases matching TRBD1. With V trimmed by 9 bases and J by 6 bases, 8 bases remained unmatched. The CDR3 sequence is 14 residues long. The germline CDR1 and CDR2 sequences are MNHEY and SMNVEV (reference sequence). The DNA of the CDR3 is TGTGCCAGTGGGGGACAGGGAAGAGCCGGGGAGCTGTTTTTT. It yields the protein CASGGQGRAGELFF.

The chain uses TRBV30 and TRBJ1-1, with D maybe TRBD1 (5 bases). Trimming left V 7 bases short and J 7 bases short, with 19 bases between. The CDR3 extends over 13 amino acids. CDR1 is GTSNPN, CDR2 SVGIG, per germline (reference sequence). The CDR3 DNA reads as TGTGCCTCCTCCGGGGCCGGCATACTTGAAGCTTTCTTT. Encoded protein: CASSGAGILEAFF.

The rearrangement joins TRBV10-2 to TRBJ1-1, with 7 positions matching TRBD1. The CDR3 loop spans 12 amino acids. Trimming took 5 bases from V and 8 from J; bases not matched to a gene: 5. CDR1 and CDR2 (germline): WSHSY, SAAADI. The CDR3 DNA sequence: TGCGCCAGCAGTACAGGGGAGAGGGAAGCTTTCTTT. Residues: CASSTGEREAFF.

The chain links TRBV18 to TRBJ2-1, with 15 bases identical to TRBD2. Trimming removed 3 bases from V and 6 bases from J; junction bases left unmatched: 6. This CDR3 contains 17 residues. CDR1 is KGHSH, CDR2 LQKENI, per germline. The CDR3 nucleotides read TGTGCCAGCTCACCGGGACTAGCGGGGGGCTCGGTCAATGAGCAGTTCTTC. Protein sequence: CASSPGLAGGSVNEQFF.